The 5 T cell receptor beta chains listed next were all sequenced from one sample in a study of blood T cells in healthy people across ages. Through a sample-barcoded 5' primer and a J-beta primer mix, a second PCR was run for roughly 7 to 12 cycles. TCRdb processed the 5' RACE reads anew with MiXCR; each CDR3 protein has one entry. This table has 1.5 million to 1.8 million distinct CDR3 sequences, 42% appearing once. The sequenced sample consisted of blood. The source is a woman aged 18-35 years in good health.

The chain is built from TRBV28 and TRBJ2-1; 7 nucleotides align to TRBD2. The trim removed 6 bases at V and 10 bases at J, leaving 15 bases unmatched. CDR3 length equals 15 residues. CDR1 MDHEN and CDR2 SYDVKM come from the germline V gene. The CDR3, as DNA: TGTGCCAGCAGGCACCGGGACTACGCGCTTATAGAGCAGTTCTTC. This gives the protein CASRHRDYALIEQFF.

This chain connects TRBV18 to TRBJ1-2; D gene uncertain. CDR3 length: 14 amino acids. Trimming took 3 bases from V and 3 from J, leaving 11 bases between them. Germline V CDR1 and CDR2: KGHSH, LQKENI. The CDR3 loop is CASSPLIGDYGYTF. The CDR3 DNA is TGTGCCAGCTCACCGCTTATAGGAGACTATGGCTACACCTTC.

The chain carries TRBV11-2 and TRBJ2-1, with D unresolved. The germline V gene encodes CDR1 SGHAT and CDR2 FQNNGV. The ends were cut back, 1 base at V and 8 bases at J, with 18 bases in the middle. CDR3 length: 16 residues. CDR3 coding DNA: TGTGCCAGCAGCTTAGGCGAGGAAAGGGCATGGGATGAGCAGTTCTTC. As protein: CASSLGEERAWDEQFF. The full variable domain, in which reference TRBV11-2 and TRBJ2-1 provide the parts outside the CDR3, is EAGVAQSPRYKIIEKRQSVAFWCNPISGHATLYWYQQILGQGPKLLIQFQNNGVVDDSQLPKDRFSAERLKGVDSTLKIQPAKLEDSAVYLCASSLGEERAWDEQFFGPGTRLTVL.

The chain combines TRBV2 with TRBJ1-6; no clear D. Germline assignment: CDR1 SNHLY and CDR2 FYNNEI. With 3 bases removed from V and 4 bases from J, the gap between germline ends came to 10 bases. This CDR3 contains 15 residues. The CDR3, as DNA: TGTGCCAGCAGTGATTTCGGGTTTTATAATTCACCCCTCCACTTT. Translating it yields CASSDFGFYNSPLHF.

This clonotype was counted between two and nine times. This chain links TRBV20-1 with TRBJ2-1; D unresolved. Trimming left V 5 bases short and J 0 bases short, with 11 bases between. CDR3 length: 14 residues. CDR1 is DFQATT and CDR2 is SNEGSKA in the germline V gene (reference sequence). This chain's CDR3 is CSAGSLSSYNEQFF. DNA of the CDR3: TGCAGTGCTGGCTCACTGAGCTCCTACAATGAGCAGTTCTTC.